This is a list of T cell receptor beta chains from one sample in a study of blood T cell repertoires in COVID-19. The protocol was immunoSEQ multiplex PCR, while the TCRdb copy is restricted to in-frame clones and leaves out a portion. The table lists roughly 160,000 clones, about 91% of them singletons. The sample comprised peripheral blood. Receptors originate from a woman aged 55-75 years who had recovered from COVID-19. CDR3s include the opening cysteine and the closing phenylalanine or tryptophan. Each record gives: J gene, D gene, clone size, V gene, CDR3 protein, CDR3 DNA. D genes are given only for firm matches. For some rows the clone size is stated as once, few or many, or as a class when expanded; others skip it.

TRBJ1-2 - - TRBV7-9 CASSPQGNYGYTF TGTGCCAGCAGCCCCCAGGGTAACTATGGCTACACCTTC
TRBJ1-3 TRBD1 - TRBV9 CASSAYRGPGNTIYF TGTGCCAGCAGCGCCTACAGGGGGCCTGGAAACACCATATATTTT
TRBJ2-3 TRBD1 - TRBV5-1 CASSFLGQGADTQYF TGCGCCAGCAGCTTTTTGGGACAGGGAGCAGATACGCAGTATTTT
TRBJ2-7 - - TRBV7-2 CASSLALRGGPRDEQYF TGTGCCAGCAGCTTAGCGCTAAGGGGCGGACCTCGAGACGAGCAGTACTTC
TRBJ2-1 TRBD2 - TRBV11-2 CASSSLAGAGYNEQFF TGTGCCAGCAGCTCCCTAGCGGGGGCGGGTTACAATGAGCAGTTCTTC
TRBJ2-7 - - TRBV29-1 CSVEAWGRNSYEQYF TGCAGCGTTGAAGCGTGGGGCAGAAACTCCTACGAGCAGTACTTC
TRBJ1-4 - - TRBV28 CATRKWDSGKLFF TGTGCCACCCGGAAATGGGACTCCGGAAAACTGTTTTTT
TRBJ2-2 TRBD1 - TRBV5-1 CASSIDRGTPGTGELFF TGCGCCAGCAGCATAGACAGGGGGACGCCTGGCACCGGGGAGCTGTTTTTT
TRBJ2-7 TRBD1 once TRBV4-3 CASSQLYAGTGTYEQYF TGCGCCAGCAGCCAATTATACGCCGGGACAGGGACCTACGAGCAGTACTTC
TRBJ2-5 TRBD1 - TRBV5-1 CASSAEPGGQETQYF TGCGCCAGCAGTGCTGAACCAGGGGGCCAAGAGACCCAGTACTTC
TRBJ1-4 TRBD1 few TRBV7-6 CASSSGQGAYEKLFF TGTGCCAGCAGCTCCGGACAGGGGGCATATGAAAAACTGTTTTTT
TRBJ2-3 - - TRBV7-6 CASSSVANTQYF TGTGCCAGCAGCTCGGTTGCGAATACGCAGTATTTT
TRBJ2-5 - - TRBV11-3 CASSLDRTEETQYF TGTGCCAGCAGCTTAGATAGAACCGAGGAGACCCAGTACTTC
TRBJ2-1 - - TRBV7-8 CASSSPNDNYNEQFF TGTGCCAGCAGCTCCCCTAACGACAACTACAATGAGCAGTTCTTC
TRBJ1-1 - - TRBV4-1 CASSQVIGTEAFF TGCGCCAGCAGCCAAGTAATCGGCACTGAAGCTTTCTTT
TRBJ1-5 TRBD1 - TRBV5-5 CASSLIAGQVGQPQHF TGTGCCAGCAGCTTGATCGCGGGACAGGTAGGGCAGCCCCAGCATTTT
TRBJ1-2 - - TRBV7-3 CASSLFLGLARLDYGYTF TGTGCCAGCAGCTTATTCCTCGGTCTCGCTCGCCTGGACTATGGCTACACCTTC
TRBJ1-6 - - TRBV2 CASSEVKGVDSPLHF TGTGCCAGCAGTGAAGTGAAGGGGGTCGATTCACCCCTCCACTTT
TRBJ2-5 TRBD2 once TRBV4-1 CASSQGLAGGLQETQYF TGCGCCAGCAGCCAAGGCCTTGCGGGGGGGCTCCAAGAGACCCAGTACTTC
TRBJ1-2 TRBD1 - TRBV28 CASSLSGQGSGGYTF TGTGCCAGCAGTTTATCCGGACAGGGCAGCGGTGGCTACACCTTC
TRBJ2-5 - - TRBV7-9 CASSSTGLQETQYF TGTGCCAGCAGCTCCACAGGGCTACAAGAGACCCAGTACTTC
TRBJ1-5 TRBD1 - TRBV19 CASTRDRTDQPQHF TGTGCCAGTACCAGGGACAGGACAGATCAGCCCCAGCATTTT
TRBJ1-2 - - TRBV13 CASSPQGNYGYTF TGTGCCAGCAGCCCACAGGGTAACTATGGCTACACCTTC
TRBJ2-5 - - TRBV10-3 CATSLTGQETQYF TGTGCCACCTCGCTGACAGGCCAGGAGACCCAGTACTTC
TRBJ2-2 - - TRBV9 CASSLGGGAGELFF TGTGCCAGCAGCTTGGGGGGAGGTGCCGGGGAGCTGTTTTTT
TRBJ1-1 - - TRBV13 CASSLQGRGTEAFF TGTGCCAGCAGCTTACAGGGGAGGGGCACTGAAGCTTTCTTT
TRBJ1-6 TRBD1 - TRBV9 CASSVRQGLVVPLHF TGTGCCAGCAGCGTCCGACAGGGTCTTGTCGTCCCCCTCCACTTT
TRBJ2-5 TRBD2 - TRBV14 CASSQGIAGVWETQYF TGTGCCAGCAGCCAAGGAATAGCGGGGGTATGGGAGACCCAGTACTTC
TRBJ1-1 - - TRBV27 CASSPGGADTEAFF TGTGCCAGCAGCCCGGGGGGGGCTGACACTGAAGCTTTCTTT
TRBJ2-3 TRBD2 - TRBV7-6 CASSFKLAGGWSTDTQYF TGTGCCAGCAGCTTCAAACTAGCGGGGGGGTGGAGCACAGATACGCAGTATTTT
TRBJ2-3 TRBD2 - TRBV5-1 CASSSGLAPDTQYF TGCGCCAGCAGCTCAGGACTAGCCCCAGATACGCAGTATTTT
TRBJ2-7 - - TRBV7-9 CASNPVRGSSYEQYF TGTGCCAGCAACCCCGTCAGGGGAAGCTCCTACGAGCAGTACTTC
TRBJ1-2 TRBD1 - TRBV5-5 CASSQRPGQGMHGYTF TGTGCCAGCAGCCAGCGTCCGGGACAGGGTATGCATGGCTACACCTTC
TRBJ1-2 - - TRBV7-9 CASSLTGSANYGYTF TGTGCCAGCAGCCTCACGGGATCGGCTAACTATGGCTACACCTTC
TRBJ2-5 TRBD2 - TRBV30 CAWSGLAGGETQYF TGTGCCTGGAGCGGACTAGCGGGGGGAGAGACCCAGTACTTC
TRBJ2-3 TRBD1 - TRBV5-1 CASSLEGTGAGAQYF TGCGCCAGCAGCTTGGAAGGGACAGGGGCCGGGGCGCAGTATTTT
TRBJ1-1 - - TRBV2 CASSDNGEGRNTEAFF TGTGCCAGCAGTGATAACGGGGAGGGAAGGAACACTGAAGCTTTCTTT
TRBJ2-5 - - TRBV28 CASSPGTGEETQYF TGTGCCAGCAGTCCCGGGACTGGCGAAGAGACCCAGTACTTC
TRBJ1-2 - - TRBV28 CASTLYSGGYTF TGTGCCAGCACCCTTTACAGTGGTGGCTACACCTTC
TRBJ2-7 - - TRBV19 CATSQGYEQYF TGTGCCACAAGTCAGGGGTACGAGCAGTACTTC
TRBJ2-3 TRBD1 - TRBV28 CATNPFQGDSTDTQYF TGTGCCACCAATCCTTTTCAGGGGGATAGCACAGATACGCAGTATTTT
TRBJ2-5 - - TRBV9 CASSVGAGVGRQETQYF TGTGCCAGCAGCGTAGGGGCAGGGGTAGGGCGCCAAGAGACCCAGTACTTC